These T cell receptor beta chains were read from a single sample in a study of OX40 agonist ivuxolimab in advanced cancers. The table came from immunoSEQ multiplex PCR; TCRdb's copy has only in-frame clones and leaves some out. The sample includes about 26,000 clones, about 80% of them seen just once. Sample: CD4+ or CD8+ T cells sorted from blood, taken in a trial of the OX40 agonist ivuxolimab. Receptors were obtained from an adult with an advanced solid tumor such as melanoma, head and neck, liver or kidney cancer. Both conserved end residues are part of each CDR3. Each record gives: V gene, D gene, J gene, CDR3 protein. A D gene is named only where the DNA matches it firmly.

v_gene: TRBV5-4; d_gene: .; j_gene: TRBJ2-7; CDR3aa: CASSGRGGSYEQYF
v_gene: TRBV5-1; d_gene: .; j_gene: TRBJ2-7; CDR3aa: CASSAGDKLYEQYF
v_gene: TRBV2; d_gene: .; j_gene: TRBJ1-1; CDR3aa: CASSELENTEAFF
v_gene: TRBV13; d_gene: TRBD1; j_gene: TRBJ1-4; CDR3aa: CASSSRQGAEKLFF
v_gene: TRBV30; d_gene: .; j_gene: TRBJ1-6; CDR3aa: CAWSGGQSNSPLHF
v_gene: TRBV4-1; d_gene: TRBD2; j_gene: TRBJ2-1; CDR3aa: CASSQVASGFYNEQFF
v_gene: TRBV19; d_gene: TRBD1; j_gene: TRBJ2-1; CDR3aa: CASRNRGDEQFF
v_gene: TRBV2; d_gene: TRBD2; j_gene: TRBJ2-5; CDR3aa: CASSEEGRAVLETQYF
v_gene: TRBV6-5; d_gene: .; j_gene: TRBJ1-4; CDR3aa: CASSYGLNEKLFF
v_gene: TRBV19; d_gene: .; j_gene: TRBJ1-2; CDR3aa: CASSISRDARDGYTF
v_gene: TRBV7-8; d_gene: TRBD2; j_gene: TRBJ2-7; CDR3aa: CASSLASGDYEQYF
v_gene: TRBV19; d_gene: .; j_gene: TRBJ2-7; CDR3aa: CASSIRAGPYEQYF
v_gene: TRBV7-2; d_gene: .; j_gene: TRBJ2-7; CDR3aa: CASSLLSRAYEQYF
v_gene: TRBV5-1; d_gene: .; j_gene: TRBJ1-5; CDR3aa: CASSFGSNQPQHF
v_gene: TRBV27; d_gene: TRBD2; j_gene: TRBJ2-5; CDR3aa: CASSLGSLAGIETQYF
v_gene: TRBV5-6; d_gene: .; j_gene: TRBJ1-1; CDR3aa: CASSPDRHTEAFF
v_gene: TRBV2; d_gene: .; j_gene: TRBJ2-7; CDR3aa: CASSDPQGNYEQYF
v_gene: TRBV7-9; d_gene: .; j_gene: TRBJ2-7; CDR3aa: CASSLVGAEQYF
v_gene: TRBV14; d_gene: .; j_gene: TRBJ2-4; CDR3aa: CASSVGLAKNIQYF
v_gene: TRBV13; d_gene: .; j_gene: TRBJ2-3; CDR3aa: CASSLNPDTQYF
v_gene: TRBV7-9; d_gene: .; j_gene: TRBJ1-2; CDR3aa: CASSGTGPGYGYTF
v_gene: TRBV14; d_gene: .; j_gene: TRBJ2-1; CDR3aa: CASSHDWYNEQFF
v_gene: TRBV19; d_gene: .; j_gene: TRBJ1-1; CDR3aa: CASSTPGAQDDTEAFF
v_gene: TRBV28; d_gene: .; j_gene: TRBJ1-2; CDR3aa: CASSSRSSGDYGYTF
v_gene: TRBV6-1; d_gene: .; j_gene: TRBJ1-5; CDR3aa: CAAGVAQPQHF
v_gene: TRBV4-1; d_gene: TRBD1; j_gene: TRBJ1-4; CDR3aa: CASSQGRSGTGNEKLFF
v_gene: TRBV10-1; d_gene: .; j_gene: TRBJ1-2; CDR3aa: CASSEDSLGGYTF
v_gene: TRBV5-1; d_gene: .; j_gene: TRBJ1-1; CDR3aa: CASSLDQGYTEAFF
v_gene: TRBV7-9; d_gene: .; j_gene: TRBJ1-1; CDR3aa: CASRRGVTEAFF